This T cell receptor beta chain is drawn from a study of blood T cell repertoires in COVID-19. Study in general: COVID-19 samples, acute and convalescent, were from the United States, Italy and Spain. In each case, the material was cDNA or gDNA derived from T cells, B-cell-depleted T cells, or PBMCs.

Repertoires were generated with immunoSEQ multiplex PCR, while TCRdb's copy carries only in-frame clones and drops some. Of 45,000 to 50,000 clones in the sample, about 83% were seen once. The TCR sequence derives from a woman aged 55 to 70 with acute or convalescent COVID-19. Material for sequencing was peripheral blood.

The CDR3 nucleotides read TGTGCCAGCAGTTTTGATTGGCCCGGGGAGCTGTTTTTT. It codes for CASSFDWPGELFF. V is TRBV12-3 or TRBV12-4 and J is TRBJ2-2; D gene unclear. Trimming removed 3 bases at V and 6 bases at J, with 8 bases between. CDR3 length equals 13 residues.